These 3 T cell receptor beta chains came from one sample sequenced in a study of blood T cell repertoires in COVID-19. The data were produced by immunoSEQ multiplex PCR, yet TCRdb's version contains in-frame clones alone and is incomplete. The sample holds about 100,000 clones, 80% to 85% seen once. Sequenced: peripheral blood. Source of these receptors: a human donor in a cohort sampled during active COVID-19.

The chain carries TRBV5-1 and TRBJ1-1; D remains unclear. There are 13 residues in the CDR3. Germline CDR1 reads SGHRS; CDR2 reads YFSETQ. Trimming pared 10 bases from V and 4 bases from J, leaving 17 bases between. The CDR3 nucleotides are TGCGCCTCTCAGAGGACGGGGTTCACTGAAGCTTTCTTT. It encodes CASQRTGFTEAFF.

This CDR3 is CASSYSLAGAYTDTQYF. The DNA for the CDR3 is TGTGCCAGCAGTTACTCCCTAGCGGGAGCCTACACAGATACGCAGTATTTT. The V call is TRBV6-2 or TRBV6-3, the J call TRBJ2-3; 10 nucleotides match TRBD2. CDR1 is MNHEY and CDR2 is SVGEGT in the germline V gene. The ends lost 0 bases at V and 2 bases at J; junction bases unmatched: 5. This CDR3 is built from 17 residues.

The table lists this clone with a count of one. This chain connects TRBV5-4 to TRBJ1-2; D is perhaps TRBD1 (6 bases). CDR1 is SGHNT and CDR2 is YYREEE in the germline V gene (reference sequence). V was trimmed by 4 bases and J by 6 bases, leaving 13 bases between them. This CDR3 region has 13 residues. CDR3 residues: CASSQQGGDGYTF. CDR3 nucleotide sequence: TGTGCCAGCAGCCAACAAGGGGGGGATGGCTACACCTTC.